The sequence of this TCR beta chain was determined in a study of OX40 agonist ivuxolimab in advanced cancers. Study results and caveats: Among the lowest peripheral clonal expansion occurred in 0.1-3.0 mg/kg partial responders.

This CDR3 region has 20 residues. The V gene's germline CDR1 is SGDLS and CDR2 YYNGEE. After removal of 4 bases from V and 0 bases from J, the junction contained 17 bases not matched to a gene. As concerns this clone: Its antigen is not known.

Clones were sequenced by immunoSEQ multiplex PCR, and TCRdb holds only the in-frame ones, with some missing. The table shows more than 85,000 clones, with 90% occurring only once. Sequencing used CD4+ or CD8+ T cells sorted from blood, obtained in a trial of the OX40 agonist ivuxolimab. The sequence was obtained from an adult with an advanced solid tumor such as melanoma, head and neck, liver or kidney cancer. This chain links TRBV9 with TRBJ2-1; 9 bases align to TRBD2. The CDR3 DNA follows: TGTGCCAGCAGCCCCAAAGGTGGAACTAGCGGGTTGAGCTCCTACAATGAGCAGTTCTTC. This codes for CASSPKGGTSGLSSYNEQFF.